Presented here are 13 T cell receptor beta chains from one specimen sequenced in a study of blood T cell repertoires in COVID-19. Sequencing was performed with immunoSEQ multiplex PCR; in TCRdb, only in-frame clones are kept and a portion is missing. Among fewer than 350,000 clones listed, roughly 90% were seen once. The sequenced material came from PBMCs or T cells enriched from blood (not recorded which). The receptors come from a woman between 25 and 40 years old who had been exposed to COVID-19.

This clone was seen a single time. The V and J genes are TRBV5-6 and TRBJ2-7; a weak D match, TRBD2 (6 bases). Trimming left V 4 bases short and J 2 bases short, with 16 bases between. Germline-derived CDR1 and CDR2 are SGHDT and YYEEEE. This CDR3 comprises 15 residues. The CDR3 sequence: CASSGVGGSAYEQYF. The CDR3 DNA follows: TGTGCCAGCAGCGGGGTTGGGGGGTCAGCCTACGAGCAGTACTTC.

V is TRBV19 and J is TRBJ2-3, with 10 bases that match TRBD2. V lost 6 bases, J lost 4 bases, and 4 bases stayed unmatched. The CDR3 extends over 14 amino acids. The germline V gene encodes CDR1 LNHDA and CDR2 SQIVND (reference sequence). CDR3 sequence: CASRPSGSSDTQYF. CDR3 in DNA: TGTGCCAGTAGGCCTAGCGGGAGTTCAGATACGCAGTATTTT.

The J gene is TRBJ2-7, the V gene TRBV4-1; the match to TRBD1 covers 9 bases. Germline V gene data show CDR1 as MGHRA and CDR2 as YSYEKL. The V segment lost 4 bases and the J segment 6 bases; nucleotides outside the gene matches: 10. The CDR3 length is 15 residues. This CDR3 is CASSLEGTGSVEQYF. For the CDR3, the DNA is TGCGCCAGCAGCCTGGAGGGGACAGGGTCAGTCGAGCAGTACTTC.

This clone was observed a few times. CDR3 DNA: TGCGCCAGCCTAGGCCCTGAAGCTTTCTTT. This gives the protein CASLGPEAFF. The rearrangement links TRBV10-1 to TRBJ1-1; no reliable D call. The CDR3 contains 10 residues. CDR1 is WNHNN, CDR2 SYGVQD, per germline (reference sequence). Trimming left V 8 bases short and J 6 bases short, with 7 bases between.

The rearrangement joins TRBV9 to TRBJ2-3; 10 bases align to TRBD2. The CDR3 totals 17 residues. Losses at the gene ends were 2 bases for V and 2 bases for J; bases not matched to a gene: 8. CDR1 is SGDLS and CDR2 is YYNGEE in the germline V gene. CDR3 in amino acids: CASSVRHGTSATDTQYF. Written as DNA, the CDR3 is TGTGCCAGCAGCGTTCGCCACGGGACTAGCGCCACAGATACGCAGTATTTT.

The J gene is TRBJ2-1, the V gene TRBV19, with TRBD1 as a possible D gene (6 bases). This CDR3 comprises 16 residues. CDR1 and CDR2 (germline): LNHDA, SQIVND (reference sequence). V gave up 5 bases and J gave up 0 bases, with 14 bases separating them. CDR3 loop: CASSPQGASSYNEQFF. CDR3 sequence (DNA): TGTGCCAGTAGTCCACAGGGCGCAAGCTCCTACAATGAGCAGTTCTTC.

The gene calls are TRBV27 and TRBJ2-5; perhaps TRBD1 as D (7 bases). V lost 6 bases and J 4 bases, leaving 15 bases between the germline ends. Germline-derived CDR1 and CDR2 are MNHEY and SMNVEV (reference sequence). CDR3 length equals 14 residues. The CDR3 is CASSPVQGGETQYF. The CDR3 DNA is TGTGCCAGCAGCCCCGTCCAGGGGGGAGAGACCCAGTACTTC.

The chain has TRBV2 and TRBJ2-7; a weak D match, TRBD1 (5 bases). The CDR3 is 13 amino acids. V was pared by 7 bases and J by 2 bases, with 12 bases between. The germline CDR1 and CDR2 sequences are SNHLY and FYNNEI. In nucleotides, the CDR3 is TGTGCCAGCACTTTGACAGAGACCTACGAGCAGTACTTC. This sequence encodes CASTLTETYEQYF.

The gene calls are TRBV6-1 and TRBJ2-2; D is possibly TRBD2 (6 bases). In germline, CDR1 is MNHNS, CDR2 SASEGT. Trimming cost V 3 bases and J 5 bases, with 16 bases left between them. The CDR3 contains 16 residues. Written as DNA, the CDR3 is TGTGCCAGCAGTGATCGCGGAGGGCCCTCGACCGGGGAGCTGTTTTTT. Translated, it gives CASSDRGGPSTGELFF.

This sequence joins TRBV3-1 (or the pseudogene TRBV3-2) and TRBJ1-1, with D perhaps TRBD1 (6 bases). This CDR3 is built from 14 residues. V gave up 2 bases and J gave up 4 bases, with 11 bases separating them. Germline CDR1 reads LGHDT; CDR2 reads YNNKEL (reference sequence). CDR3 DNA sequence: TGTGCCAGCAGCCAATCAGGGGAGGGCACTGAAGCTTTCTTT. Translated: CASSQSGEGTEAFF.

The gene calls are TRBV11-2 and TRBJ2-7, with a tentative D call TRBD2 (6 bases). Germline V lookup: CDR1 SGHAT, CDR2 FQNNGV. This CDR3 region has 15 residues. With 1 base removed from V and 5 bases from J, the gap between germline ends came to 15 bases. CDR3 residues: CASSLVPGVGNEQYF. Written as DNA, the CDR3 is TGTGCCAGCAGCTTAGTCCCGGGGGTTGGCAACGAGCAGTACTTC.

Here the CDR3 reads CASSGPGTSGSWNEQFF. CDR3 nucleotides: TGTGCCAGCAGTGGACCCGGGACTAGCGGGAGTTGGAATGAGCAGTTCTTC. The genes are TRBV6-1 and TRBJ2-1; 14 nucleotides line up with TRBD2. The CDR3 runs to 17 residues. Per the germline V gene, CDR1 is MNHNS and CDR2 is SASEGT. V gave up 4 bases and J gave up 7 bases; unmatched junction bases: 9.

The V call is TRBV19, the J call TRBJ2-7; perhaps TRBD2 as D (6 bases). This CDR3 has 16 amino acids. Trimming removed 5 bases at V and 7 bases at J, with 24 bases between. From germline, CDR1 is LNHDA and CDR2 SQIVND (reference sequence). The CDR3 spells CASSPLPGLKAYEQYF. DNA for the CDR3: TGTGCCAGTAGTCCTCTACCGGGACTCAAAGCATATGAGCAGTACTTC. Full variable domain (outside the CDR3, taken from reference TRBV19 and TRBJ2-7): DGGITQSPKYLFRKEGQNVTLSCEQNLNHDAMYWYRQDPGQGLRLIYYSQIVNDFQKGDIAEGYSVSREKKESFPLTVTSAQKNPTAFYLCASSPLPGLKAYEQYFGPGTRLTVT.